Listed below are T cell receptor beta chains from one sample, sequenced in a study of blood T cell repertoires in COVID-19. Measured with immunoSEQ multiplex PCR; TCRdb has only the in-frame clones, and not every one. The table includes some 170,000 clones, around 85% detected once. What was sequenced was peripheral blood. The receptor set was obtained from a woman between 55 and 75 years old with acute or convalescent COVID-19. CDR3s include the opening cysteine and the closing phenylalanine or tryptophan. A D gene is named only where the DNA matches it firmly. The listing skips clone size in some rows; elsewhere it reads once, few, many or a size class.

D gene,clone size,V gene,J gene,CDR3 protein
TRBD1,many,TRBV4-1,TRBJ2-7,CASSPPGTGRAGEQYF
TRBD1,-,TRBV25-1,TRBJ1-1,CASSEVLLQGENTEAFF
TRBD2,-,TRBV29-1,TRBJ2-7,CSAARTSGYYEQYF
TRBD2,-,TRBV10-3,TRBJ2-7,CAISDPPGGKQYF
-,-,TRBV2,TRBJ1-6,CASSETPTENSPLHF
TRBD1,once,TRBV6-5,TRBJ1-2,CASSAGTGRGYTF
TRBD1,-,TRBV5-1,TRBJ1-6,CASSLNRGPINSPLHF
-,-,TRBV7-3,TRBJ2-3,CASSLTASTDTQYF
TRBD1,-,TRBV10-2,TRBJ2-7,CASIRVTGGGEQYF
-,-,TRBV29-1,TRBJ1-1,CSGGRVNTEAFF
-,-,TRBV3-1/TRBV3-2,TRBJ2-7,CASSQGQISSYEQYF
-,-,TRBV28,TRBJ1-4,CASQGNEKLFF
-,-,TRBV10-2,TRBJ2-2,CASRSPTGRTYIGELFF
-,-,TRBV21-1,TRBJ1-5,CASSKGRRVQGSNQPQHF
-,-,TRBV2,TRBJ1-5,CASRSPNQPQHF
-,-,TRBV3-1/TRBV3-2,TRBJ2-5,CASSQEGLQETQYF
TRBD1,-,TRBV2,TRBJ1-2,CASREPGQANYGYTF
TRBD1,many,TRBV7-8,TRBJ2-5,CATGQGVRETQYF
TRBD1,-,TRBV5-4,TRBJ2-7,CASSLPGTGGVHEQYF
-,-,TRBV5-5,TRBJ2-5,CASSYQRETQYF
TRBD2,-,TRBV5-1,TRBJ2-5,CASSLRAGSETQYF
TRBD1,-,TRBV6-5,TRBJ1-5,CASSGTVNQPQHF
TRBD1,once,TRBV18,TRBJ1-2,CASTPLQGGNYGYTF
-,-,TRBV6-5,TRBJ1-2,CASSPGNYGYTF
TRBD1,-,TRBV28,TRBJ2-3,CASRDRGTDTQYF
TRBD2,few,TRBV4-1,TRBJ2-1,CASSQGTSGGSSYNEQFF
TRBD1,-,TRBV5-1,TRBJ1-1,CASSLELTQGAMNTEAFF
-,-,TRBV7-9,TRBJ2-7,CASSLGPLYEQYF
TRBD1,-,TRBV6-5,TRBJ1-1,CASRGDRSNTEAFF
TRBD1,once,TRBV29-1,TRBJ2-2,CSVEGTGYPGELFF
-,-,TRBV7-2,TRBJ2-7,CASSLGLANYEQYF
-,-,TRBV2,TRBJ2-1,CASSEGPLGLNEQFF
TRBD2,-,TRBV7-9,TRBJ2-3,CASSLGPTIGGSTNTQYF
TRBD2,-,TRBV4-2,TRBJ2-7,CASSQSTSGYEQYF
TRBD1,-,TRBV29-1,TRBJ1-5,CSASNRGGGQPQHF
TRBD1,-,TRBV5-1,TRBJ1-4,CASSLGQGAGTNEKLFF